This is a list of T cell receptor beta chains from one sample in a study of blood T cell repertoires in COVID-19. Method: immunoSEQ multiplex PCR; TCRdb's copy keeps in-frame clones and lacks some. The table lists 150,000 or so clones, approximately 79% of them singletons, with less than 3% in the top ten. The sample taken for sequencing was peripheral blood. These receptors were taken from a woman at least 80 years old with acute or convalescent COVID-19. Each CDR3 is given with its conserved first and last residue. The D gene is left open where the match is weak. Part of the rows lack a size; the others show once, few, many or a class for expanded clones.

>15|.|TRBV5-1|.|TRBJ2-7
TGCGCCAGCAGCTTGTCGCTCTTTTCTACCTACGAGCAGTACTTC
CASSLSLFSTYEQYF
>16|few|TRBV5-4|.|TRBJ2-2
TGTGCCAGCAGCTCCGGGACTGGAACGAACACCGGGGAGCTGTTTTTT
CASSSGTGTNTGELFF
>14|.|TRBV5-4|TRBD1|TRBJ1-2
TGTGCGATTACTGGACAGGGATCTCGCTATGGCTACACCTTC
CAITGQGSRYGYTF
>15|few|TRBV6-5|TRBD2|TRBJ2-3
TGTGCCAGCAGAATCTTAGCGGGAGCCACAGATACGCAGTATTTT
CASRILAGATDTQYF
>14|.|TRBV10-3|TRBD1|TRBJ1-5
TGTGCCACCCGAGAGGGACAGGGCAATCAGCCCCAGCATTTT
CATREGQGNQPQHF
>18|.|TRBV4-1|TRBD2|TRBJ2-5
TGCGCCAGCAGCCAAGTCTCGCCCCTAGCGGGAGGGCGCGAGACCCAGTACTTC
CASSQVSPLAGGRETQYF
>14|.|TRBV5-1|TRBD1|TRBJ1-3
TGCGCCAGCAGCTTGGGGACAGGGGTAAACACCATATATTTT
CASSLGTGVNTIYF
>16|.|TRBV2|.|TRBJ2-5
TGTGCCAGCAGTGAAATGGGTTATGGGGCAGAAGAGACCCAGTACTTC
CASSEMGYGAEETQYF
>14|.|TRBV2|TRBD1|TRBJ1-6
TGTGCCAGCAGTGATAGGACAGGGGTCTCACCCCTCCACTTT
CASSDRTGVSPLHF
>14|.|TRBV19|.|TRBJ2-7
TGTGCCAGTAGTATAGACAGGGGCGCCTACGAGCAGTACTTC
CASSIDRGAYEQYF
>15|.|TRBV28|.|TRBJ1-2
TGTGCCAGCAGTTTAGGGCCGGGGGGCGCCTATGGCTACACCTTC
CASSLGPGGAYGYTF
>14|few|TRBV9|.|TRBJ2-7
TGTGCCAGCAGCGTAGGGACTGAGTTTTACGAGCAGTACTTC
CASSVGTEFYEQYF
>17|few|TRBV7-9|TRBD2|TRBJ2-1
TGTGCCAGCAGCTTAGAGGTCGCAGGACTAGCGGCGAATGAGCAGTTCTTC
CASSLEVAGLAANEQFF
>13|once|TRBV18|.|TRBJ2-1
TGTGCCAGCTCCACCCCGGAGTACAATGAGCAGTTCTTC
CASSTPEYNEQFF
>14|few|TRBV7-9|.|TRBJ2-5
TGTGCCAGCAGCTTAGTGGGGGGCCAAGAGACCCAGTACTTC
CASSLVGGQETQYF
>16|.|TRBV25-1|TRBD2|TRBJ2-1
TGTGCCAGCAGTGAATTCGGGGGGGGCACAAACAATGAGCAGTTCTTC
CASSEFGGGTNNEQFF
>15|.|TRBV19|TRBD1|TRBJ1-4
TGTGCCAGTAGTGGAGCCGGGACAGGAATTGAAAAACTGTTTTTT
CASSGAGTGIEKLFF
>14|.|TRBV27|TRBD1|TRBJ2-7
TGTGCCAGCAGTTTGGGACAGGACTTATACGAGCAGTACTTC
CASSLGQDLYEQYF
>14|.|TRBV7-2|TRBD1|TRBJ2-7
TGTGCCAGCAGCGGGACAGACTACTCCTACGAGCAGTACTTC
CASSGTDYSYEQYF
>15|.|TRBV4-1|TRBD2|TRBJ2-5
TGCGCCAGCAGCCAAGTCGCTAGCGGGAGAGAGACCCAGTACTTC
CASSQVASGRETQYF
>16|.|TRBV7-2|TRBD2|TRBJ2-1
TGTGCCAGCAGCTTACGGCCTAGCGGGGGATACAATGAGCAGTTCTTC
CASSLRPSGGYNEQFF
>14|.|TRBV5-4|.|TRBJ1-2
TGTGCCAGCAGCTTGGTCGGGACACCCCATGGCTACACCTTC
CASSLVGTPHGYTF